This TCR beta chain was captured by sequencing in a study of cytomegalovirus exposure and HLA in healthy donors. Broader study findings: In vitro data verified a few CMV-associated chains as specific for CMV antigens. Several V segments, TRBV6-2 and TRBV6-3 among them, could not be told apart and were dropped.

CDR3 size: 15 residues. Germline CDR1 and CDR2: MGHRA and YSYEKL. Trimming stripped 0 bases from V and 5 bases from J, with 10 bases between. This clone turned up a few times. Antigen specificity is unknown. Primers: 60 Vbeta forward and 13 Jbeta reverse. Generated by immunoSEQ multiplex PCR, the TCRdb table keeps only in-frame clones and is missing some. The data hold 140,000 or so clones, with 65% to 85% observed a single time. The receptor was derived from a woman in her thirties or forties in good health and CMV-seropositive. Material: PBMCs. V and J are TRBV4-1 and TRBJ1-4; D call uncertain. This CDR3 is CASSQEGRPNEKLFF. CDR3 nucleotide sequence: TGCGCCAGCAGCCAAGAGGGCAGACCGAATGAAAAACTGTTTTTT.